This TCR beta chain was identified in a study of early stage breast cancer tumors. Study overall: Of around 15 invasive breast tumors, about twelve were hormone receptor-positive, HER2-negative. Study-wide results and caveats: Tumors had about 2.3-fold higher T cell density than normal breast. Most shared enriched TCRB sequences were commonly generated ones.

As to this clone: Its antigen is as yet unknown.

The protocol was immunoSEQ multiplex PCR, while the TCRdb copy is restricted to in-frame clones and leaves out a portion. The sample holds about 53,000 clones, 90% to 95% seen once. CDR1 SGHNT and CDR2 YYREEE come from the germline V gene (reference sequence). The CDR3 loop spans 15 amino acids. Trimming took 1 base from V and 6 from J; bases not matched to a gene: 7. Sample: blood. The chain links TRBV5-4 to TRBJ2-1, with 7 bases that match TRBD2. The receptor comes from a person aged 70 to 85 with breast cancer. CDR3 coding DNA: TGTGCCAGCAGCTTGCCGATAGCGGGTACCAATGAGCAGTTCTTC. Translating gives CASSLPIAGTNEQFF.